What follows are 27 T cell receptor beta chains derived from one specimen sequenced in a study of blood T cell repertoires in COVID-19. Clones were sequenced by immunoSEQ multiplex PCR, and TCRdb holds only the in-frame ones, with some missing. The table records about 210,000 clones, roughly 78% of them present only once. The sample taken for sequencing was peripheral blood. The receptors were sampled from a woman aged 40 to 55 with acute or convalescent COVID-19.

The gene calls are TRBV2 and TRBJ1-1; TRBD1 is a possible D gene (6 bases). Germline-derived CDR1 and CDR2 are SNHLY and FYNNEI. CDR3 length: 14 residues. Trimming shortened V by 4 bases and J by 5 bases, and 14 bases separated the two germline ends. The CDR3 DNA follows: TGTGCCAGCAGTGTTCGGGGGGCGGATACTGAAGCTTTCTTT. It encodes CASSVRGADTEAFF.

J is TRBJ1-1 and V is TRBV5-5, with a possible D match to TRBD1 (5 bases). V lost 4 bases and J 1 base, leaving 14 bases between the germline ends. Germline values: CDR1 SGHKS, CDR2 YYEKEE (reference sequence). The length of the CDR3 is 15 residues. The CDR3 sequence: CASSPIRQQNTEAFF. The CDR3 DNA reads TGTGCCAGCAGCCCAATTCGACAGCAGAACACTGAAGCTTTCTTT.

The CDR3 nucleotides are TGTGCCAGCAGACTAGCCTCCCTAGAGACCCAGTACTTC. It encodes CASRLASLETQYF. The chain joins TRBV12-3 or TRBV12-4 to TRBJ2-5; D possibly corresponds to TRBD2 (6 bases). V gave up 6 bases and J gave up 4 bases, with 12 bases separating them. This CDR3 has 13 residues.

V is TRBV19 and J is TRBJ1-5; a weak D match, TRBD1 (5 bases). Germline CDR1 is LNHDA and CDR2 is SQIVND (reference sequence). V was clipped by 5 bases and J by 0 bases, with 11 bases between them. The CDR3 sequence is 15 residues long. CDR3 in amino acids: CASSPSGNSNQPQHF. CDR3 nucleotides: TGTGCCAGTAGTCCATCAGGGAATAGCAATCAGCCCCAGCATTTT.

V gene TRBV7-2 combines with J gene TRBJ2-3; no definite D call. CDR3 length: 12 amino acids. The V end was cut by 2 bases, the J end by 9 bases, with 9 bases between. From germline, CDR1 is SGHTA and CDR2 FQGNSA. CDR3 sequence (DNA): TGTGCCAGCAGCTTAATAACTCCAACGCAGTATTTT. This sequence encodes CASSLITPTQYF.

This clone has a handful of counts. CDR3 in DNA: TGTGCCAGCAGCGTGGGGGAGGCAGAGACCCAGTACTTC. Protein sequence: CASSVGEAETQYF. This chain links TRBV9 with TRBJ2-5; tentative D call: TRBD2 (6 bases). Germline V gene data show CDR1 as SGDLS and CDR2 as YYNGEE. The CDR3 runs to 13 residues. Deletions cut 2 bases from V and 4 bases from J, with 9 bases between.

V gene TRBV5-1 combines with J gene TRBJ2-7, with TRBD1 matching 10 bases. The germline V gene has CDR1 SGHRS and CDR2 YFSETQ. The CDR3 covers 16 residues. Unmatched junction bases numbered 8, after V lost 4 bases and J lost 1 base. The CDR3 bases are TGCGCCAGCAGCAGGGACGGGACAGGGGCTTCCTACGAGCAGTACTTC. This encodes CASSRDGTGASYEQYF. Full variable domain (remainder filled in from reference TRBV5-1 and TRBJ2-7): KAGVTQTPRYLIKTRGQQVTLSCSPISGHRSVSWYQQTPGQGLQFLFEYFSETQRNKGNFPGRFSGRQFSNSRSEMNVSTLELGDSALYLCASSRDGTGASYEQYFGPGTRLTVT.

CDR3 DNA sequence: TGCAGTGCTAGTAACGACCGAACCGGGAAGACCCAGTACTTC. The encoded protein is CSASNDRTGKTQYF. The V call is TRBV20-1, the J call TRBJ2-5, with a tentative D call TRBD2 (5 bases). Germline V gives CDR1 DFQATT, CDR2 SNEGSKA (reference sequence). V shed 3 bases and J shed 6 bases, with 17 bases lying between them. The CDR3 covers 14 residues.

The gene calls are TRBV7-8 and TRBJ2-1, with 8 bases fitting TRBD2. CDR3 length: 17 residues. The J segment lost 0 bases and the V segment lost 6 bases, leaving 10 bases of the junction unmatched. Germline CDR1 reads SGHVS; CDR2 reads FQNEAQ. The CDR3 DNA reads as TGTGCCAGCAGTCCGGGGGGGCAGCTAGTCTCCTACAATGAGCAGTTCTTC. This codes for CASSPGGQLVSYNEQFF.

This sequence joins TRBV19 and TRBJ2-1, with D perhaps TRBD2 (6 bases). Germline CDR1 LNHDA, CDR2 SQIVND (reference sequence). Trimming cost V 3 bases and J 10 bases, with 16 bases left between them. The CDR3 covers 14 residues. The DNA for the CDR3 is TGTGCCAGTAGTATTACGGGAGCGCGGTGGGAGCAGTTCTTC. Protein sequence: CASSITGARWEQFF.

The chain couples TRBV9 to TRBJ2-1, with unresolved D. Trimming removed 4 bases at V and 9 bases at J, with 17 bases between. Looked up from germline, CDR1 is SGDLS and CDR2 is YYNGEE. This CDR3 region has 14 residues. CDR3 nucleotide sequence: TGTGCCAGCAGCTGGGCTCATGGTTTTGGTGAGCAGTTCTTC. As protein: CASSWAHGFGEQFF.

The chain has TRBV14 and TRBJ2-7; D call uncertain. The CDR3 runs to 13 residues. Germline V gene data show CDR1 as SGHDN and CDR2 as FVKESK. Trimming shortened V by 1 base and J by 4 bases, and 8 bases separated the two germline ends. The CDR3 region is CASSQVRMYEQYF. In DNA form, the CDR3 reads TGTGCCAGCAGCCAAGTGAGAATGTACGAGCAGTACTTC.

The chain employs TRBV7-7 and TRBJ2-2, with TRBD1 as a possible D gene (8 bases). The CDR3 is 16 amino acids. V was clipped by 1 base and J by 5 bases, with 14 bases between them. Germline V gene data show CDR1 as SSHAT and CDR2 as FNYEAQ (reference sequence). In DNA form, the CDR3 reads TGTGCCAGCAGCTTAGTTGACAGGGGAGGGACCGGGGAGCTGTTTTTT. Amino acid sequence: CASSLVDRGGTGELFF.

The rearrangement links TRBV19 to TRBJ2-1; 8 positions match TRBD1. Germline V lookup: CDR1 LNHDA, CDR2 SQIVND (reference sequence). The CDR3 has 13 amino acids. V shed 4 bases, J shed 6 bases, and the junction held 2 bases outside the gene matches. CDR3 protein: CASSTDRVNEQFF. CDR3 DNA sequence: TGTGCCAGTAGTACGGACAGGGTCAATGAGCAGTTCTTC. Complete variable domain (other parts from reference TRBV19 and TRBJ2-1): DGGITQSPKYLFRKEGQNVTLSCEQNLNHDAMYWYRQDPGQGLRLIYYSQIVNDFQKGDIAEGYSVSREKKESFPLTVTSAQKNPTAFYLCASSTDRVNEQFFGPGTRLTVL.

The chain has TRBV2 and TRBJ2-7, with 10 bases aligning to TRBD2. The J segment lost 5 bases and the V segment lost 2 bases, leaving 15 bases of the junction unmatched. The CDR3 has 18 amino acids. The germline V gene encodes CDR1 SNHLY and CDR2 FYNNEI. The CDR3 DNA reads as TGTGCCAGCAGTGAAAGTGTTAGCGGGGGGACAGCATCTAACGAGCAGTACTTC. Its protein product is CASSESVSGGTASNEQYF.

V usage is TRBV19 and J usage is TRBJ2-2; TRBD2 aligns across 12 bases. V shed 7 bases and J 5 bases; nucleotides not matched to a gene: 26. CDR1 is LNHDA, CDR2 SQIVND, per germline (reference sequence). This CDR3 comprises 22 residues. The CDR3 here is CASTNRRGGLRTSGIITGELFF. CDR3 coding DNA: TGTGCCAGTACCAACAGGAGGGGGGGCCTCCGGACTAGCGGGATTATTACCGGGGAGCTGTTTTTT.

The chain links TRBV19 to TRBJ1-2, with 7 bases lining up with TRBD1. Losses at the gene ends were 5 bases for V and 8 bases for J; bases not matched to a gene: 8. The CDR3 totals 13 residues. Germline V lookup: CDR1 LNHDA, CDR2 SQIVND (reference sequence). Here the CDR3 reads CASSRDRGWGYTF. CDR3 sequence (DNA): TGTGCCAGTAGTCGGGACAGAGGCTGGGGCTACACCTTC.

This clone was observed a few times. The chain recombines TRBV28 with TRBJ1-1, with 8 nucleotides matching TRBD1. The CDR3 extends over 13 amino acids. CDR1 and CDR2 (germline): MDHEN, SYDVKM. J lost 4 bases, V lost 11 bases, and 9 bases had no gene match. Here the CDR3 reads CAGYRQGSTEAFF. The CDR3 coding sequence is TGTGCCGGATATAGACAGGGGAGCACTGAAGCTTTCTTT.

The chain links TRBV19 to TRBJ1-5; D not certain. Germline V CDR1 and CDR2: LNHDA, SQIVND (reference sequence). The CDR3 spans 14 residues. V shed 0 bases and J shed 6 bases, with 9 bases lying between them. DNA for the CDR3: TGTGCCAGTAGTATAGAATCAGCGGTTCAGCCCCAGCATTTT. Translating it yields CASSIESAVQPQHF.

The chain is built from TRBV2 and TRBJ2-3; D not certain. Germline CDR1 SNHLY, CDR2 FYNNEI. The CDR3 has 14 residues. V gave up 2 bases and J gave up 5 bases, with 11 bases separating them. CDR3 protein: CASSEQLVRDTQYF. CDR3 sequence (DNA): TGTGCCAGCAGTGAACAGCTAGTAAGAGATACGCAGTATTTT.

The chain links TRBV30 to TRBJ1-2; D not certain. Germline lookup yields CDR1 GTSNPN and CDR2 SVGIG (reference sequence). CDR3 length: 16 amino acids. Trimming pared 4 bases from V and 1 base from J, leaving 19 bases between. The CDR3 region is CAWTPFIGGDNYGYTF. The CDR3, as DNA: TGTGCCTGGACTCCCTTTATCGGAGGAGATAACTATGGCTACACCTTC.

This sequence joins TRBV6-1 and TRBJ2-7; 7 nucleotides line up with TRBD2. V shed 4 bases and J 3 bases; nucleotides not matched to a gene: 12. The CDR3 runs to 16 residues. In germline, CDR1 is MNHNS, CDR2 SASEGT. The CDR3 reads CASSARAGTTSYEQYF. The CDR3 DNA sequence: TGTGCCAGCAGTGCCCGCGCCGGGACTACGAGCTACGAGCAGTACTTC.

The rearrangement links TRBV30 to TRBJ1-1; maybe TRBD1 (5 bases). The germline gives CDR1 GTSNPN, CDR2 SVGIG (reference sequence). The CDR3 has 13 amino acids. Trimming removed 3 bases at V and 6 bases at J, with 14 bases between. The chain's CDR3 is CAWRGDSGSEAFF. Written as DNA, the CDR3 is TGTGCCTGGAGGGGGGACTCAGGCTCTGAAGCTTTCTTT.

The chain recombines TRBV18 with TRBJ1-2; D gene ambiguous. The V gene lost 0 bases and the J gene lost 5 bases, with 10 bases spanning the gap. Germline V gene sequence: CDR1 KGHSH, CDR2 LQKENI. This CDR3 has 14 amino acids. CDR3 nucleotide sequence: TGTGCCAGCTCACCACCTAGTATCGTTTATGGCTACACCTTC. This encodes CASSPPSIVYGYTF.

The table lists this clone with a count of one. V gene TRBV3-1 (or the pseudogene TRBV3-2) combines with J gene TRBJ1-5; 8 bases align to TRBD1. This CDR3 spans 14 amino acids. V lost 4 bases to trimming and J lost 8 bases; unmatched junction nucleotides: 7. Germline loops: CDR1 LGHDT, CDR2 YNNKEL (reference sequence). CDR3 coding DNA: TGTGCCAGCAGCCCTCAGGGGGCGTTTAAGCCCCAGCATTTT. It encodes CASSPQGAFKPQHF.

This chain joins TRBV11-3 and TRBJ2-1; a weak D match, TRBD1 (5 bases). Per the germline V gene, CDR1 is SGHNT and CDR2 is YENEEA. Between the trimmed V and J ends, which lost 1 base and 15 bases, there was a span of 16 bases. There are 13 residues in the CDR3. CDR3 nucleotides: TGTGCCAGCAGCTTAGGCGCCAGGGCTTCCCGGTTCTTC. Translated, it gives CASSLGARASRFF. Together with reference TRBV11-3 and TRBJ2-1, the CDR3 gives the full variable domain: EAGVVQSPRYKIIEKKQPVAFWCNPISGHNTLYWYLQNLGQGPELLIRYENEEAVDDSQLPKDRFSAERLKGVDSTLKIQPAELGDSAVYLCASSLGARASRFFGPGTRLTVL.

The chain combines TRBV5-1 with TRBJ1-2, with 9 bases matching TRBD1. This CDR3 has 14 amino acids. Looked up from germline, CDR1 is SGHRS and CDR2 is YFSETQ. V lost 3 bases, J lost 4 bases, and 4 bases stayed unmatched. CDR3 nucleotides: TGCGCCAGCAGCTGGGGGACAGGGCTCTATGGCTACACCTTC. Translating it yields CASSWGTGLYGYTF.